This entry describes one T cell receptor (beta chain). This receptor's antigen is unknown. No much larger clonotype is one base removed from it; base qualities were not supplied. This entry belongs to a study of CD8 T cells in Susac syndrome (dated by TCRdb to the late 2010s). Study-level background: Whether CD8+ T cell activation and differentiation in Susac syndrome was antigen driven was tested using repertoire sequencing. Clonality of the CD8+ T cell repertoire was compared between more than 10 healthy donors, roughly 14 Susac syndrome patients and under 16 multiple sclerosis patients. Broad study findings and their caveats: The TCR sequencing and HLA analysis was acknowledged to have included a relatively small number of individuals.

CDR3 length: 14 amino acids, cysteine to phenylalanine. Only the CDR3 DNA stays, 42 bases, in frame from base 1. Deletion took 5 bases off V and 6 bases off J, with a span of 16 bases between the germline ends. Per the germline V gene, MDHEN is the CDR1 and SYDVKM is the CDR2. RNA was extracted using the RNeasy kit, and about 0.45 to 1 microgram was reverse transcribed with random hexamers. The immunoSEQ multiplex PCR assay, covering 54 Vbeta and 13 Jbeta segments, was used to amplify TCR beta CDR3 regions. PCR amplification bias was corrected using a synthetic template baseline for primer optimization and computational correction. In the source study's methods: Reads were annotated to V, D and J genes according to IMGT and were analyzed with immunoSEQ Analyzer, with only productive sequences retained. Clonality was computed as one minus Shannon entropy normalized by log2 of the number of productive unique sequences. For each patient and control, public and private clones were evaluated within the 100 most prevalent clones. Susac-specific clones were defined as absent from healthy and MS cohorts, around 970 published viral clones and other ImmuneACCESS disease sequences. The public reads were quality trimmed at Q25 with fastp and then assembled into clones with MiXCR by TCRdb, keeping productive beta chains. Rows merge per CDR3 protein into single entries with the most common DNA and genes. The V and J calls and clone size are TCRdb's, not the authors'. The sample profile shows fewer than 350,000 distinct CDR3 sequences; 85% of them were found once. Of the sample, roughly 0.21% falls within the top ten clones.

High-throughput TCR beta sequencing profiled peripheral blood CD8+ and CD4+ T cells from healthy donors, Susac syndrome patients and multiple sclerosis patients. The multiple sclerosis controls were treatment-naive patients who had stable or active relapsing-remitting disease and met the revised McDonald criteria. Bulk CD8+ and CD4+ T cells were purified magnetically by negative isolation, whereas CD8+ TEMRA cells were enriched by FACS. Blood was collected in EDTA tubes and processed within 24 hours, with PBMCs isolated through density gradient centrifugation. PBMCs intended for TCR sequencing were cryopreserved in liquid nitrogen and were subsequently thawed in a 37 degrees C water bath. The sorted or isolated CD4+, CD8+ and CD8+ TEMRA cells reached a purity of at least 90%.

This clonotype was obtained from a human donor with multiple sclerosis. This chain is built from TRBV28 and TRBJ1-1; a tentative D call is TRBD1 (6 bases match). Specimen: CD8+ T cells from PBMCs. For the CDR3, the sequence is CASSELAGAAEAFF. The nucleotides are TGTGCCAGCAGTGAGCTAGCGGGGGCGGCTGAAGCTTTCTTT.